This is a list of T cell receptor beta chains from one sample in a study of cytomegalovirus exposure and HLA in healthy donors. TCRdb's copy holds only in-frame clones and misses some; the assay was immunoSEQ multiplex PCR. The sample has roughly 190,000 clones, about 10% seen once; the top ten hold over 1%. The sequencing sample was made of PBMCs. The receptors here all came from a young woman in good health and CMV-seropositive. Both conserved end residues are part of each CDR3. D genes are given only for firm matches. Rows give clone size only sometimes, using once, few, many, or a class for an expanded clone.

>NA|NA|TRBJ2-1|TRBV5-6
CASSLGSSYNEQFF
TGTGCCAGCAGCTTAGGGAGCTCCTACAATGAGCAGTTCTTC
>few|NA|TRBJ1-2|TRBV9
CASSETGTHNYGYTF
TGTGCCAGCAGCGAAACCGGGACACACAACTATGGCTACACCTTC
>few|NA|TRBJ2-7|TRBV7-9
CASSLGGGESSYEQYF
TGTGCCAGCAGCTTAGGGGGCGGGGAGAGCTCCTACGAGCAGTACTTC
>few|TRBD1|TRBJ2-7|TRBV5-1
CASSPNPGQPTYEQYF
TGCGCCAGCAGCCCAAACCCGGGACAGCCTACCTACGAGCAGTACTTC
>few|NA|TRBJ2-2|TRBV15
CATSPRIAGELFF
TGTGCCACCAGCCCACGAATAGCCGGGGAGCTGTTTTTT
>NA|NA|TRBJ1-2|TRBV7-9
CASSVTGIAGYTF
TGTGCCAGCAGCGTTACAGGGATAGCAGGCTACACCTTC
>few|TRBD1|TRBJ1-1|TRBV7-8
CASTLNRGANTEAFF
TGTGCCAGCACCCTTAACAGGGGAGCGAACACTGAAGCTTTCTTT
>NA|NA|TRBJ1-2|TRBV28
CASRTNRDPVYGYTF
TGTGCCAGCAGGACGAACAGGGATCCGGTCTATGGCTACACCTTC
>NA|NA|TRBJ2-1|TRBV6-5
CASSYGTYNEQFF
TGTGCCAGCAGTTACGGCACCTACAATGAGCAGTTCTTC
>NA|NA|TRBJ2-7|TRBV5-6
CASSLNGLPYEQYF
TGTGCCAGCAGCTTGAACGGACTCCCGTACGAGCAGTACTTC
>few|NA|TRBJ1-2|TRBV5-1
CASSVGTLYGYTF
TGCGCCAGCAGCGTCGGGACACTCTATGGCTACACCTTC
>NA|TRBD1|TRBJ1-3|TRBV19
CASRDRVSGNTIYF
TGTGCCAGTAGAGACAGGGTTTCTGGAAACACCATATATTTT
>few|TRBD2|TRBJ2-7|TRBV2
CASLREGGSSSYEQYF
TGTGCCAGCCTCCGGGAGGGCGGTTCTAGCTCCTACGAGCAGTACTTC
>NA|NA|TRBJ1-2|TRBV7-8
CASSLAGGGNGYTF
TGTGCCAGCAGCTTAGCGGGGGGTGGAAATGGCTACACCTTC
>few|TRBD1|TRBJ2-3|TRBV10-2
CASSEGGREVPHCTDTQYF
TGCGCCAGCAGTGAAGGGGGCAGGGAAGTCCCCCACTGCACAGATACGCAGTATTTT
>NA|NA|TRBJ2-3|TRBV2
CASSAFSAEITDTQYF
TGTGCCAGCAGCGCTTTTAGCGCCGAAATAACAGATACGCAGTATTTT
>NA|NA|TRBJ2-7|TRBV25-1
CASRNLEGHEQYF
TGTGCCAGCAGGAACTTGGAGGGCCACGAGCAGTACTTC
>NA|TRBD2|TRBJ2-5|TRBV5-1
CASSLAGTSEETQYF
TGCGCCAGCAGCTTGGCCGGGACTAGCGAGGAGACCCAGTACTTC
>NA|TRBD1|TRBJ2-7|TRBV6-1
CASSRDSYEQYF
TGTGCCAGCAGTAGGGACAGCTACGAGCAGTACTTC
>NA|TRBD1|TRBJ2-3|TRBV5-1
CASSRTGYTDTQYF
TGCGCCAGCAGCAGGACAGGGTACACAGATACGCAGTATTTT
>NA|NA|TRBJ1-3|TRBV11-2
CASSLEEHPSGDTIYF
TGTGCCAGCAGCTTAGAAGAACACCCATCGGGGGACACCATATATTTT
>few|NA|TRBJ1-2|TRBV2
CASCEITGNYGYTF
TGTGCCAGCTGTGAAATTACAGGGAACTATGGCTACACCTTC
>NA|NA|TRBJ1-5|TRBV2
CASSEGGFQTGRRYSRPQHF
TGTGCCAGCAGTGAGGGGGGGTTCCAGACAGGTCGCAGGTATAGTAGGCCCCAGCATTTT
>NA|TRBD1|TRBJ2-7|TRBV4-2
CASSLTTGNEQYF
TGTGCCAGCAGCCTAACGACAGGGAACGAGCAGTACTTC
>few|NA|TRBJ1-5|TRBV4-1
CASSHPDRLGNQPQHF
TGCGCCAGCAGCCACCCTGACAGACTGGGCAATCAGCCCCAGCATTTT
>NA|TRBD2|TRBJ2-3|TRBV10-2
CATGTSGIGTDTQYF
TGCGCCACCGGGACTAGCGGGATCGGGACAGATACGCAGTATTTT
>NA|TRBD1|TRBJ2-2|TRBV18
CASSPPGTASVTGELFF
TGTGCCAGCTCACCACCTGGGACAGCTTCGGTCACCGGGGAGCTGTTTTTT
>NA|TRBD2|TRBJ2-3|TRBV29-1
CSVGVGEGSTDTQYF
TGCAGCGTTGGGGTGGGGGAGGGCAGCACAGATACGCAGTATTTT
>few|NA|TRBJ1-4|TRBV29-1
CSVGGGREKLFF
TGCAGCGTTGGGGGGGGACGTGAAAAACTGTTTTTT
>NA|NA|TRBJ1-5|TRBV19
CASSKQGRQPQHF
TGTGCCAGTAGTAAGCAGGGTAGACAGCCCCAGCATTTT
>NA|TRBD1|TRBJ2-1|TRBV11-3
CASSLSQGTYNEQFF
TGTGCCAGCAGCTTATCACAGGGGACCTACAATGAGCAGTTCTTC
>NA|NA|TRBJ2-7|TRBV13
CASSPPEFPRGEQYF
TGTGCCAGCAGCCCTCCGGAGTTCCCTCGCGGCGAGCAGTACTTC
>NA|NA|TRBJ1-5|TRBV6-1
CASSETQQGGQPQHF
TGTGCCAGCAGTGAAACGCAGCAGGGTGGACAGCCCCAGCATTTT
>few|TRBD2|TRBJ2-3|TRBV13
CASSRGGWGPNLAGTADTQYF
TGTGCCAGCAGCCGAGGAGGTTGGGGTCCAAACCTAGCGGGTACAGCAGATACGCAGTATTTT
>few|TRBD2|TRBJ2-7|TRBV6-6
CASSYPSTSTYEQYF
TGTGCCAGCAGTTACCCTTCGACTAGCACCTACGAGCAGTACTTC
>NA|NA|TRBJ2-7|TRBV4-2
CASSQDPDNSYEQYF
TGTGCCAGCAGCCAAGATCCAGACAACTCCTACGAGCAGTACTTC
>few|NA|TRBJ2-1|TRBV4-2
CASSQRSLTKNEQFF
TGTGCCAGCAGCCAACGGTCTCTTACCAAGAATGAGCAGTTCTTC
>NA|NA|TRBJ2-3|TRBV7-3
CASSLYDRPPWESATDTQYF
TGTGCCAGCAGCTTATATGATAGGCCCCCGTGGGAGAGTGCGACAGATACGCAGTATTTT
>few|NA|TRBJ2-7|TRBV9
CASSFRPDTSYEQYF
TGTGCCAGCAGCTTTAGACCGGACACTTCCTACGAGCAGTACTTC
>few|NA|TRBJ2-3|TRBV5-1
CASSSGDSTDTQYF
TGCGCCAGCAGCTCGGGGGACAGCACAGATACGCAGTATTTT
>NA|TRBD1|TRBJ1-4|TRBV6-5
CASHRGTNEKLFF
TGTGCCTCGCACAGGGGAACTAATGAAAAACTGTTTTTT
>NA|TRBD2|TRBJ2-7|TRBV27
CASSLGGSSGGQYF
TGTGCCAGCAGTTTAGGCGGGAGTAGCGGGGGACAGTACTTC
>NA|TRBD1|TRBJ1-2|TRBV2
CASSVTGEVGYTF
TGTGCCAGCAGTGTGACAGGGGAAGTGGGCTACACCTTC
>few|NA|TRBJ1-5|TRBV11-2
CASSQGDQPQHF
TGTGCCAGCAGCCAGGGCGATCAGCCCCAGCATTTT
>NA|NA|TRBJ2-6|TRBV27
CASSLSQGLRANVLTF
TGTGCCAGCAGTTTATCTCAGGGATTAAGGGCCAACGTCCTGACTTTC
>few|TRBD2|TRBJ2-1|TRBV7-9
CASSPPGGGFYNEQFF
TGTGCCAGCAGCCCCCCGGGGGGAGGCTTCTACAATGAGCAGTTCTTC
>few|TRBD1|TRBJ1-1|TRBV5-6
CASSFRGTVNTEAFF
TGTGCCAGCAGCTTCCGCGGGACAGTCAACACTGAAGCTTTCTTT
>NA|NA|TRBJ1-2|TRBV7-8
CASSLSASLSNYGYTF
TGTGCCAGCAGCCTCAGCGCCTCCCTTTCTAACTATGGCTACACCTTC
>NA|NA|TRBJ2-5|TRBV14
CASSQRTGRLAGQETQYF
TGTGCCAGCAGCCAACGGACAGGGAGGCTAGCGGGGCAAGAGACCCAGTACTTC
>few|TRBD2|TRBJ2-1|TRBV6-1
CASGREHEQFF
TGTGCCAGCGGGCGGGAGCATGAGCAGTTCTTC
>few|TRBD2|TRBJ2-3|TRBV29-1
CSVRLLAGGGGDTQYF
TGCAGCGTTCGCCTTCTAGCGGGAGGCGGCGGAGATACGCAGTATTTT
>NA|TRBD1|TRBJ1-5|TRBV2
CATATDRGNQPQHF
TGTGCCACAGCTACCGACAGGGGGAATCAGCCCCAGCATTTT
>NA|TRBD1|TRBJ1-6|TRBV30
CAWTPRDRESSPLHF
TGTGCCTGGACCCCCCGCGACAGGGAAAGTTCACCCCTCCACTTT
>few|NA|TRBJ2-7|TRBV6-5
CATRLRDSWYEQYF
TGTGCCACCCGTCTCCGGGACTCTTGGTACGAGCAGTACTTC
>NA|TRBD2|TRBJ2-1|TRBV5-4
CASSFPLAGGTNNEQFF
TGTGCCAGCAGCTTCCCCCTAGCGGGAGGTACCAACAATGAGCAGTTCTTC
>few|NA|TRBJ2-5|TRBV11-1
CASSLVLGAETQYF
TGTGCCAGCAGCTTAGTATTGGGCGCGGAGACCCAGTACTTC
>NA|NA|TRBJ1-1|TRBV6-5
CASSYRGTANTEAFF
TGTGCCAGCAGTTACCGCGGGACGGCGAACACTGAAGCTTTCTTT
>NA|TRBD2|TRBJ2-7|TRBV5-4
CASSLGGGESSYEQYF
TGTGCCAGCAGCTTAGGCGGGGGAGAAAGCTCCTACGAGCAGTACTTC
>NA|TRBD2|TRBJ2-1|TRBV7-6
CATQSGSRYNEQFF
TGTGCCACCCAAAGCGGGAGTAGGTACAATGAGCAGTTCTTC
>few|NA|TRBJ1-4|TRBV6-5
CASSYSRAGDNEKLFF
TGTGCCAGCAGTTATTCGCGGGCGGGCGACAATGAAAAACTGTTTTTT